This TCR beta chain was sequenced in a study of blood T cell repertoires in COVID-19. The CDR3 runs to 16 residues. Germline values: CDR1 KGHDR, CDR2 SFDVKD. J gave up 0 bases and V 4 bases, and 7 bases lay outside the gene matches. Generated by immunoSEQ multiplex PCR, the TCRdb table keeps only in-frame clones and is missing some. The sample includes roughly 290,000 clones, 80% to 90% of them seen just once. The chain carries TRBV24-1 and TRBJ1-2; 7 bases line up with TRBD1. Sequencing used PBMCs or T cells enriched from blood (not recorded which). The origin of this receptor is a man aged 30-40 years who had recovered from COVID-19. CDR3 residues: CATSDPRTGANYGYTF. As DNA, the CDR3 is TGTGCCACCAGTGACCCCAGGACAGGAGCTAACTATGGCTACACCTTC.